This T cell receptor beta chain was sequenced in a study of cytomegalovirus exposure and HLA in healthy donors. Overall study results and limits: CMV serostatus was the only immune exposure information that was available. Many donors carried some public TCRs, although rarity characterized most TCR sequences.

This clone was counted between two and nine times. Its specificity is not known. Primers included in the PCR were 60 Vbeta and 13 Jbeta primers. Clones were sequenced by immunoSEQ multiplex PCR, and TCRdb holds only the in-frame ones, with some missing. This table holds about 170,000 clones, approximately 59% found once. Germline V lookup: CDR1 SGHKS, CDR2 YYEKEE (reference sequence). The CDR3 consists of 15 residues. The V end lost 2 bases, the J end lost 0 bases, and 11 bases lay between the germline ends. This clonotype was sampled from a man aged 40-49 years in good health and CMV-seronegative. The gene calls are TRBV5-5 and TRBJ1-1, with D possibly matching TRBD1 (5 bases). The sequenced sample was PBMCs. The CDR3 loop is CASSFGRAMNTEAFF. The DNA of the CDR3 is TGTGCCAGCAGCTTCGGCAGGGCTATGAACACTGAAGCTTTCTTT.